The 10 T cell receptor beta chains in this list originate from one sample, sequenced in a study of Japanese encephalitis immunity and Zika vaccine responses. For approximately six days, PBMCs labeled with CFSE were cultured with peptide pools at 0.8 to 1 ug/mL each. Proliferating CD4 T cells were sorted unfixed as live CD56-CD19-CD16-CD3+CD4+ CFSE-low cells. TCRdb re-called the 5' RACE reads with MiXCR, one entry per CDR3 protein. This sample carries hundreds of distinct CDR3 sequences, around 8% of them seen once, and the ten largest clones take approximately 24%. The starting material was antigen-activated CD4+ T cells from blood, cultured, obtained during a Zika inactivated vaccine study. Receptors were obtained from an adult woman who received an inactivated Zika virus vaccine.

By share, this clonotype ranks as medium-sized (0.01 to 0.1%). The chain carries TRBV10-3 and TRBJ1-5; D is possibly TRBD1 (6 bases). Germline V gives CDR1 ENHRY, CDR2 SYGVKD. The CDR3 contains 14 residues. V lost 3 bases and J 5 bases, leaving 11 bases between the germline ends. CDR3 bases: TGTGCCATCAGTGAAGGGGGGAGCGATCAGCCCCAGCATTTT. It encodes CAISEGGSDQPQHF.

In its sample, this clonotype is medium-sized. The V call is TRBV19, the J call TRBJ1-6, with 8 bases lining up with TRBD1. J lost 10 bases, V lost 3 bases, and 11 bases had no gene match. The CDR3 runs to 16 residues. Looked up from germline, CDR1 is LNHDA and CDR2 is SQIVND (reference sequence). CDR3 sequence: CASSISPTGASSPLHF. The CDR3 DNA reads TGTGCCAGTAGTATCTCCCCGACAGGGGCAAGCTCACCCCTCCACTTT. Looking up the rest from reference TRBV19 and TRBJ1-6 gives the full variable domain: DGGITQSPKYLFRKEGQNVTLSCEQNLNHDAMYWYRQDPGQGLRLIYYSQIVNDFQKGDIAEGYSVSREKKESFPLTVTSAQKNPTAFYLCASSISPTGASSPLHFGNGTRLTVT.

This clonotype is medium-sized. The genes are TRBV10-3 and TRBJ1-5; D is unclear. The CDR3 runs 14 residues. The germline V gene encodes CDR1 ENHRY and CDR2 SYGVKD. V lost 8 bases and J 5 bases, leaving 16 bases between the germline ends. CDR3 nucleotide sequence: TGTGCCATCTCGCTGGGAGGGAGCGATCAGCCCCAGCATTTT. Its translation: CAISLGGSDQPQHF.

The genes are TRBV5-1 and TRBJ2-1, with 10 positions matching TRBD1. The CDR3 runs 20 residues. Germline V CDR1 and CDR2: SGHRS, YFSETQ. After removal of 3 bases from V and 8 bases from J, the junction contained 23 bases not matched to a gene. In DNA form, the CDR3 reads TGCGCCAGCAGCTCCCGATTCGGGAGCCCGGGACAGGGGAAGATATATGAGCAGTTCTTC. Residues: CASSSRFGSPGQGKIYEQFF.

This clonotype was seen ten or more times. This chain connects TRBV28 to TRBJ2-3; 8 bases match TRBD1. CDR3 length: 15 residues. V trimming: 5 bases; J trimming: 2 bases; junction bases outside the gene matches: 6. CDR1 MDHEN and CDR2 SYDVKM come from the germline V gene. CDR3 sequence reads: CASSPRGRPTDTQYF. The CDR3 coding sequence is TGTGCCAGCAGTCCCAGGGGGCGCCCCACAGATACGCAGTATTTT.

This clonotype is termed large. In nucleotides, the CDR3 is TGTGCCAGCAGCTTACCCCCCGGGGCGACTGAAGCTTTCTTT. This encodes CASSLPPGATEAFF. The chain combines TRBV7-2 with TRBJ1-1, with TRBD1 as a possible D gene (5 bases). Looked up from germline, CDR1 is SGHTA and CDR2 is FQGNSA. The CDR3 spans 14 residues. The V end lost 2 bases, the J end lost 5 bases, and 12 bases lay between the germline ends.

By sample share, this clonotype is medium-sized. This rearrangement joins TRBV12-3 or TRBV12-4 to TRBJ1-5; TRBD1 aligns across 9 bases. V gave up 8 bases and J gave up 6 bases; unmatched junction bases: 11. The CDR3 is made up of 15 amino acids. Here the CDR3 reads CASRRGTGKAQPQHF. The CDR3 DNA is TGTGCCAGCCGTCGCGGGACAGGGAAGGCTCAGCCCCAGCATTTT.

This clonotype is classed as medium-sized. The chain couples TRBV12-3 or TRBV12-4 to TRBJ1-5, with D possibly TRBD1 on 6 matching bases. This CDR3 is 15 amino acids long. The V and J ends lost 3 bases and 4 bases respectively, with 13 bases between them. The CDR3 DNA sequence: TGTGCCAGCAGTTTGGGGGCAGGGGAGAATCAGCCCCAGCATTTT. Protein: CASSLGAGENQPQHF.

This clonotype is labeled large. As DNA, the CDR3 is TGTGCCAGCAGTCCCGGGACAGGGGAAGGGCAGCCCCAGCATTTT. It translates to CASSPGTGEGQPQHF. This rearrangement joins TRBV12-3 or TRBV12-4 to TRBJ1-5, with 10 bases aligning to TRBD1. The CDR3 is 15 residues long. V gave up 5 bases and J gave up 7 bases; unmatched junction bases: 8.

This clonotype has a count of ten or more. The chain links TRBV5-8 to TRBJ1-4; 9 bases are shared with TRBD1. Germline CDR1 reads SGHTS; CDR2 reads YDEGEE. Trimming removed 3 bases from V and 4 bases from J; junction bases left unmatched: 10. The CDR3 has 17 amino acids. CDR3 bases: TGTGCCAGCAGCTGGGCCCGACAGGGGGTCGGTAATGAAAAACTGTTTTTT. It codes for CASSWARQGVGNEKLFF.